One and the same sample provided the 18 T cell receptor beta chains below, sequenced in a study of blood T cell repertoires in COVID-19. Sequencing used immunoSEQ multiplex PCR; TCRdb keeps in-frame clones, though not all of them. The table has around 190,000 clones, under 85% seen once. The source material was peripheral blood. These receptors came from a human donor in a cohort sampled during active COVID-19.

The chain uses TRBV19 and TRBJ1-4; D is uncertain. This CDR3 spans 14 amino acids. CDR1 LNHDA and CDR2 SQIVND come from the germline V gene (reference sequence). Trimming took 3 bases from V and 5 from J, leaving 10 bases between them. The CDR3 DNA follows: TGTGCCAGTAGTATCAGCCGGGAGAATGAAAAACTGTTTTTT. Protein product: CASSISRENEKLFF. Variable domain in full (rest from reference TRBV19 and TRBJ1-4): DGGITQSPKYLFRKEGQNVTLSCEQNLNHDAMYWYRQDPGQGLRLIYYSQIVNDFQKGDIAEGYSVSREKKESFPLTVTSAQKNPTAFYLCASSISRENEKLFFGSGTQLSVL.

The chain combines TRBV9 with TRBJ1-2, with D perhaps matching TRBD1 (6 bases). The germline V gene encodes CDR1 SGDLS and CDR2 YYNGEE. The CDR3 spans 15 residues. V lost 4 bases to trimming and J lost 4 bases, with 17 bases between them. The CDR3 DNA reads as TGTGCCAGCAGCTCCAGTCGGGAGGGGGGCTATGGCTACACCTTC. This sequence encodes CASSSSREGGYGYTF.

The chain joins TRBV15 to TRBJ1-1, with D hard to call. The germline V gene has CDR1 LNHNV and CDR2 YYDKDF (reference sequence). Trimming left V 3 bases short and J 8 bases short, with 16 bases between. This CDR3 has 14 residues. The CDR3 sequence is CATSSYPALQEAFF. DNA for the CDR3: TGTGCCACCAGCAGCTACCCGGCCCTACAGGAAGCTTTCTTT.

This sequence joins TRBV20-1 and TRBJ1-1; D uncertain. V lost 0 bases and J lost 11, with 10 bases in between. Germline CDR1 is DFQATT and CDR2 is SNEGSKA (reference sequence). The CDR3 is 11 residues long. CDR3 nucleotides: TGCAGTGCTAGAGATCTCGGGGTGGCTTTCTTT. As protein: CSARDLGVAFF.

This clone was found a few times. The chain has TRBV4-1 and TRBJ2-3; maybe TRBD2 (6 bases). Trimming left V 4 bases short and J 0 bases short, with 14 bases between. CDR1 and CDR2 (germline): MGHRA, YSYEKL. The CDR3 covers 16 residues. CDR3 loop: CASSRFRGESTDTQYF. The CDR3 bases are TGCGCCAGCAGCCGCTTCCGCGGGGAGAGCACAGATACGCAGTATTTT.

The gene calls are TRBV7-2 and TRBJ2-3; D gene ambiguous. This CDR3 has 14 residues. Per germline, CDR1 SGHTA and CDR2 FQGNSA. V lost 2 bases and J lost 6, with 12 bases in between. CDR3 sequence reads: CASSLRRVVDTQYF. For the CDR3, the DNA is TGTGCCAGCAGCTTAAGACGGGTCGTGGATACGCAGTATTTT.

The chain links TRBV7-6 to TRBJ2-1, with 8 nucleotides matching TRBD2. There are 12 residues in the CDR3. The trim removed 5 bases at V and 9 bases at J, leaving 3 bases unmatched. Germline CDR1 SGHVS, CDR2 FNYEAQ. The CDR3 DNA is TGTGCCAGCAGCCCGGGGGGGAGTGAGCAGTTCTTC. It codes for CASSPGGSEQFF.

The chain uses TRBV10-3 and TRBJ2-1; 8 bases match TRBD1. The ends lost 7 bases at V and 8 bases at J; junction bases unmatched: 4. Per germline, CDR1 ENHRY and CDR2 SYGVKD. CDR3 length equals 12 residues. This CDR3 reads CAIKPDRDEQFF. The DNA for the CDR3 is TGTGCCATCAAACCGGACAGGGATGAGCAGTTCTTC.

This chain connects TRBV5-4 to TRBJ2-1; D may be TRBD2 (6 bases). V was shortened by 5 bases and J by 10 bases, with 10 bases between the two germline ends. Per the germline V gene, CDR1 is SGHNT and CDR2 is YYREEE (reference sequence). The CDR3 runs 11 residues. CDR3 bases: TGTGCCAGCAGTTTTGGGGGGGAGCAGTTCTTC. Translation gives CASSFGGEQFF.

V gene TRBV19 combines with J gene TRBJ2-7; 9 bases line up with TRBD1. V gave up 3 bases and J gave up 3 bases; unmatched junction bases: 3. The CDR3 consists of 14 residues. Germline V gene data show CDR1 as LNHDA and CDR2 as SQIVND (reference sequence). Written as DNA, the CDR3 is TGTGCCAGTAGTATCCGGGACAGGGTCTACGAGCAGTACTTC. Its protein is CASSIRDRVYEQYF.

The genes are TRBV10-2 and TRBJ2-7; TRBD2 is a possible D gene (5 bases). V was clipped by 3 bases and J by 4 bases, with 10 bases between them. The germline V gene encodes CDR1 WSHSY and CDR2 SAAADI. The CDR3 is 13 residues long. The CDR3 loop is CASSDGSRYEQYF. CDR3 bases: TGCGCCAGCAGTGATGGGAGTCGATACGAGCAGTACTTC.

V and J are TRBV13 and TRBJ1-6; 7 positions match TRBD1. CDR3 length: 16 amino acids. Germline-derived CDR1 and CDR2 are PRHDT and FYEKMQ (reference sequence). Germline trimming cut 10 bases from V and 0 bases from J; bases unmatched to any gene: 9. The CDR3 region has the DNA TGTGCCACCTTACACAGGGGTAGCTCCTATAATTCACCCCTCCACTTT. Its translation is CATLHRGSSYNSPLHF. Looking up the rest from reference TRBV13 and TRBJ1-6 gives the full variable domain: AAGVIQSPRHLIKEKRETATLKCYPIPRHDTVYWYQQGPGQDPQFLISFYEKMQSDKGSIPDRFSAQQFSDYHSELNMSSLELGDSALYFCATLHRGSSYNSPLHFGNGTRLTVT.

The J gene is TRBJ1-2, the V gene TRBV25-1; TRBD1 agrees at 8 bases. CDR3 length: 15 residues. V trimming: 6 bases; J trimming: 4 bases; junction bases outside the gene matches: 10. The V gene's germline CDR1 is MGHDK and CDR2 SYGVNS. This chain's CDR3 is CASSERLQGGYGYTF. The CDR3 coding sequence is TGTGCCAGCAGCGAACGCCTACAGGGGGGCTATGGCTACACCTTC.

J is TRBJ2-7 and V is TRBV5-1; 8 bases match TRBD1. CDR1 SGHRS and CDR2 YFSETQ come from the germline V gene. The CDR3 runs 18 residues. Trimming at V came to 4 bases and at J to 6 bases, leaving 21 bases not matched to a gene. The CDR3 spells CASSQSPQAGTGGSEQYF. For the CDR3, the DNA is TGCGCCAGCAGCCAAAGCCCCCAGGCCGGGACAGGAGGCTCCGAGCAGTACTTC.

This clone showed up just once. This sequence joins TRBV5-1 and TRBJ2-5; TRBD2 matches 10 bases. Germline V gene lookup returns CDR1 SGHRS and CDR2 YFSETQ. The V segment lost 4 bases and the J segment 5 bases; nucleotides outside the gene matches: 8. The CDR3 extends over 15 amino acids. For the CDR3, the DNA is TGCGCCAGCAGCCCAGCGGGGGGGCCGAGCGAGACCCAGTACTTC. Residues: CASSPAGGPSETQYF.

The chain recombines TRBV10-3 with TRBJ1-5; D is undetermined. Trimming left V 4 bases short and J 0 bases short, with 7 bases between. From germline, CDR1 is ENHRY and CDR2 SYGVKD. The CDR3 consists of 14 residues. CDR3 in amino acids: CAISGDSSNQPQHF. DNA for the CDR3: TGTGCCATCAGTGGAGACTCTAGCAATCAGCCCCAGCATTTT.

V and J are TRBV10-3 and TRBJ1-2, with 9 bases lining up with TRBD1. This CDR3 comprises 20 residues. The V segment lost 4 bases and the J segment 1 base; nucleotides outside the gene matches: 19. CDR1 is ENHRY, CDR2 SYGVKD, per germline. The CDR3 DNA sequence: TGTGCCATCAGTGTCGCCCCCCACTGGGACAGGGAGAAGGGTAACTATGGCTACACCTTC. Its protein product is CAISVAPHWDREKGNYGYTF.

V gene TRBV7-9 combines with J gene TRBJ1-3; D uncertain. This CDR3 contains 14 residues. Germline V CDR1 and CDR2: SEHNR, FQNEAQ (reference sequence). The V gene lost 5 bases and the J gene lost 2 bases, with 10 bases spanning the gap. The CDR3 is CASSGEGTGNTIYF. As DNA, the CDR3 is TGTGCCAGCAGCGGAGAGGGAACTGGAAACACCATATATTTT.